Below are 24 T cell receptor beta chains sequenced from a single sample in a study of CD8 T cells in ankylosing spondylitis. TCRdb used MiXCR to reprocess the 5' RACE reads, holding one entry per CDR3 protein. The sample consists of roughly 700,000 distinct CDR3 sequences, roughly 19% of them appearing once. The study, taken as a whole, reports: In ankylosing spondylitis blood, a motif of several highly homologous TCR beta variants appeared characteristic.

These receptors' targets are unknown. Source material: blood, either unsorted or a sorted T cell fraction (not recorded which). All receptors derive from a male donor with ankylosing spondylitis.

The chain carries TRBV6-2 or TRBV6-3 and TRBJ2-1; D gene unclear. Trimming cost V 7 bases and J 6 bases, with 13 bases left between them. The CDR3 is 13 amino acids. Germline CDR1 reads MNHEY; CDR2 reads SVGEGT. DNA of the CDR3: TGTGCCAGCAAAGGAACCCACATCAATGAGCAGTTCTTC. Its translation: CASKGTHINEQFF.

This clonotype was found many times. CDR3 in DNA: TGCAGCGTTGCGGGGCCCCATAGGAGGCCCCAAGATACGCAGTATTTT. Protein sequence: CSVAGPHRRPQDTQYF. The V and J genes are TRBV29-1 and TRBJ2-3; either TRBD1 or TRBD2 may supply D (5 bases each). V was cut by 4 bases and J by 5 bases, with 22 bases left in between. CDR1 and CDR2 (germline): SQVTM, ANQGSEA. There are 16 residues in the CDR3.

The chain has TRBV12-3 or TRBV12-4 and TRBJ2-2; maybe TRBD1 (5 bases). V dropped 6 bases and J dropped 1 base, with 18 bases sitting between them. The CDR3 contains 17 residues. The chain's CDR3 is CASSPTDLGLNTGELFF. In DNA, the CDR3 is TGTGCCAGCAGCCCGACAGATCTTGGATTGAACACCGGGGAGCTGTTTTTT.

The J gene is TRBJ1-4, the V gene TRBV29-1; D gene ambiguous. This CDR3 has 11 amino acids. Germline assignment: CDR1 SQVTM and CDR2 ANQGSEA. Trimming took 7 bases from V and 3 from J, leaving 6 bases between them. Written as DNA, the CDR3 is TGCAGCGGGGAGTCTAATGAAAAACTGTTTTTT. Residues: CSGESNEKLFF.

The rearrangement joins TRBV7-9 to TRBJ1-3; 7 bases match TRBD1. V shed 5 bases and J 2 bases; nucleotides not matched to a gene: 3. The CDR3 extends over 14 amino acids. Looked up from germline, CDR1 is SEHNR and CDR2 is FQNEAQ (reference sequence). This chain's CDR3 is CASSQGGAGNTIYF. In nucleotides, the CDR3 is TGTGCCAGCAGCCAGGGGGGAGCTGGAAACACCATATATTTT.

The chain recombines TRBV6-1 with TRBJ2-3; 9 bases map to TRBD1. Germline CDR1 and CDR2: MNHNS and SASEGT. J gave up 4 bases and V 5 bases, and 7 bases lay outside the gene matches. This CDR3 has 15 residues. This chain's CDR3 is CASSQQGASADTQYF. The CDR3 region has the DNA TGTGCCAGCAGTCAACAGGGGGCGTCGGCAGATACGCAGTATTTT.

This chain connects TRBV4-3 to TRBJ2-3; 7 bases are shared with TRBD2. This CDR3 has 17 residues. Germline CDR1 reads LGHNA; CDR2 reads YSLEER. V was pared by 4 bases and J by 1 base, with 11 bases of the junction left unmatched. CDR3 nucleotides: TGCGCCAGCAGCCTCCGGGGGAGGGTGGGGGGCACAGATACGCAGTATTTT. This sequence encodes CASSLRGRVGGTDTQYF.

This clonotype was detected many times. The DNA for the CDR3 is TGTGCCAGCAGTCGCCCGCGACAGGGAAAGGATACGCAGTATTTT. This translates into CASSRPRQGKDTQYF. The V and J genes are TRBV12-3 or TRBV12-4 and TRBJ2-3; the match to TRBD1 covers 7 bases. There are 15 residues in the CDR3. J gave up 6 bases and V 5 bases, and 11 bases lay outside the gene matches.

J is TRBJ2-1 and V is TRBV6-2 or TRBV6-3; no firm D call. The CDR3 is 15 amino acids. CDR1 and CDR2 from the germline V gene are MNHEY and SVGEGT. The V and J ends lost 4 bases and 6 bases respectively, with 16 bases between them. The CDR3 DNA follows: TGTGCCAGCAGTTCCATCGCGATTAGCTTCAATGAGCAGTTCTTC. Protein: CASSSIAISFNEQFF.

The chain carries TRBV20-1 and TRBJ2-3, with D perhaps matching TRBD1 (6 bases). Per germline, CDR1 DFQATT and CDR2 SNEGSKA (reference sequence). V was pared by 0 bases and J by 3 bases, with 16 bases between. This CDR3 spans 16 amino acids. The CDR3 sequence is CSARDPQGPWTDTQYF. As DNA, the CDR3 is TGCAGTGCTAGAGATCCTCAGGGGCCCTGGACAGATACGCAGTATTTT.

This sequence joins TRBV6-1 and TRBJ2-2, with 15 bases that match TRBD2. The ends lost 6 bases at V and 5 bases at J; junction bases unmatched: 10. The germline V gene has CDR1 MNHNS and CDR2 SASEGT. CDR3 length: 18 amino acids. CDR3 bases: TGTGCCAGCAGCGCGGGACTAGCGGGGGGCGGTGGTACCGGGGAGCTGTTTTTT. Translated: CASSAGLAGGGGTGELFF.

This clonotype was seen at least ten times. As DNA, the CDR3 is TGCAGCGTTGAAAGACAGGGGGTTATGAACACTGAAGCTTTCTTT. Protein: CSVERQGVMNTEAFF. The rearrangement uses TRBV29-1 and TRBJ1-1, with 9 bases lining up with TRBD1. Trimming at V came to 2 bases and at J to 0 bases, leaving 4 bases not matched to a gene. Germline V gene lookup returns CDR1 SQVTM and CDR2 ANQGSEA. The CDR3 has 15 residues. Together with reference TRBV29-1 and TRBJ1-1, the CDR3 gives the full variable domain: SAVISQKPSRDICQRGTSLTIQCQVDSQVTMMFWYRQQPGQSLTLIATANQGSEATYESGFVIDKFPISRPNLTFSTLTVSNMSPEDSSIYLCSVERQGVMNTEAFFGQGTRLTVV.

The chain couples TRBV18 to TRBJ1-4; D gene unclear. The CDR3 totals 16 residues. The V and J ends lost 4 bases and 0 bases respectively, with 12 bases between them. Per the germline V gene, CDR1 is KGHSH and CDR2 is LQKENI. DNA for the CDR3: TGTGCCAGCTCACTATCTGCTATGACAACTAATGAAAAACTGTTTTTT. Residues: CASSLSAMTTNEKLFF.

This clonotype was detected a few times. V and J are TRBV5-1 and TRBJ1-4; TRBD1 agrees at 9 bases. The CDR3 has 18 amino acids. Germline loops: CDR1 SGHRS, CDR2 YFSETQ. Germline trimming cut 1 base from V and 7 bases from J; bases unmatched to any gene: 14. CDR3 protein: CASSLKLVGTGLTEKLFF. The CDR3 DNA is TGCGCCAGCAGCTTGAAGCTCGTCGGGACAGGGTTGACTGAAAAACTGTTTTTT.

CDR3 residues: CASSQDTSDRKNYGYTF. The CDR3 DNA follows: TGCGCCAGCAGCCAAGATACCTCGGACAGGAAAAACTATGGCTACACCTTC. The chain links TRBV4-1 to TRBJ1-2; TRBD1 matches at 7 bases. This CDR3 comprises 17 residues. V shed 0 bases and J 2 bases; nucleotides not matched to a gene: 9. CDR1 and CDR2 from the germline V gene are MGHRA and YSYEKL.

The chain couples TRBV6-1 to TRBJ1-2; the D gene is possibly TRBD1 (6 bases). CDR1 MNHNS and CDR2 SASEGT come from the germline V gene. The CDR3 runs 14 residues. V shed 7 bases and J shed 4 bases, with 16 bases lying between them. CDR3 region: CASTKRGVLYGYTF. CDR3 DNA sequence: TGTGCCAGCACAAAAAGGGGGGTACTCTATGGCTACACCTTC.

The chain carries TRBV7-2 and TRBJ2-3; TRBD2 agrees at 9 bases. J was trimmed by 5 bases and V by 4 bases; bases with no gene match: 10. CDR1 and CDR2 (germline): SGHTA, FQGNSA. CDR3 length: 16 residues. The CDR3 spells CASSSSGEMIRDTQYF. CDR3 nucleotide sequence: TGTGCCAGCAGCTCTAGCGGGGAGATGATTAGAGATACGCAGTATTTT.

This sequence joins TRBV5-1 and TRBJ2-1, with D perhaps matching TRBD2 (6 bases). Germline V gives CDR1 SGHRS, CDR2 YFSETQ. V lost 1 base and J lost 10, with 18 bases in between. This CDR3 region has 15 residues. The CDR3 region is CASSLRGGPGEEQFF. The CDR3 region has the DNA TGCGCCAGCAGCTTGAGGGGAGGACCTGGGGAAGAGCAGTTCTTC.

The sample holds a few counts of this clonotype. The rearrangement uses TRBV5-1 and TRBJ2-7; 9 nucleotides agree with TRBD2. Trimming took 4 bases from V and 5 from J; bases not matched to a gene: 10. The CDR3 covers 15 residues. CDR1 SGHRS and CDR2 YFSETQ come from the germline V gene. The DNA for the CDR3 is TGCGCCAGCAGCCCCAGATCCGGGACTAGCCACGAGCAGTACTTC. This translates into CASSPRSGTSHEQYF. Full variable domain (rest looked up from reference TRBV5-1 and TRBJ2-7): KAGVTQTPRYLIKTRGQQVTLSCSPISGHRSVSWYQQTPGQGLQFLFEYFSETQRNKGNFPGRFSGRQFSNSRSEMNVSTLELGDSALYLCASSPRSGTSHEQYFGPGTRLTVT.

The chain joins TRBV20-1 to TRBJ2-3, with 7 bases lining up with TRBD2. Germline assignment: CDR1 DFQATT and CDR2 SNEGSKA (reference sequence). The length of the CDR3 is 15 residues. Unmatched junction bases numbered 9, after V lost 5 bases and J lost 1 base. This CDR3 is CSAGGGCWGTDTQYF. Written as DNA, the CDR3 is TGCAGTGCTGGGGGGGGGTGCTGGGGCACAGATACGCAGTATTTT.

This clonotype was counted only a few times. The V and J genes are TRBV13 and TRBJ2-7, with D possibly being TRBD1 (6 bases). Per germline, CDR1 PRHDT and CDR2 FYEKMQ (reference sequence). The CDR3 totals 14 residues. V lost 5 bases and J 4 bases, leaving 15 bases between the germline ends. In nucleotides, the CDR3 is TGTGCCAGCAGCCCCCAGGACAGAAAGTACGAGCAGTACTTC. The encoded protein is CASSPQDRKYEQYF.

The sample holds many counts of this clonotype. The chain employs TRBV6-1 and TRBJ1-2, with D hard to call. V gave up 4 bases and J gave up 4 bases, with 16 bases separating them. The length of the CDR3 is 15 residues. Germline loops: CDR1 MNHNS, CDR2 SASEGT. CDR3 region: CASSVPDGHVYGYTF. The CDR3 DNA sequence: TGTGCCAGCAGTGTACCGGACGGTCACGTCTATGGCTACACCTTC.

CDR3 amino acids: CASSETGQSYGYTF. For the CDR3, the DNA is TGTGCCAGCAGCGAAACCGGACAGAGCTATGGCTACACCTTC. The chain has TRBV11-3 and TRBJ1-2, with TRBD1 as a possible D gene (6 bases). Between the trimmed V and J ends, which lost 5 bases and 4 bases, there was a span of 14 bases. CDR1 is SGHNT and CDR2 is YENEEA in the germline V gene. This CDR3 contains 14 residues.

This clonotype occurred a few times. V gene TRBV6-1 combines with J gene TRBJ2-2; maybe TRBD1 (6 bases). Germline CDR1 and CDR2: MNHNS and SASEGT. V lost 7 bases to trimming and J lost 7 bases, with 25 bases between them. The CDR3 totals 17 residues. The CDR3 region is CASIEGVLGVLLGELFF. DNA of the CDR3: TGTGCCAGCATCGAGGGGGTGCTCGGGGTGTTACTCGGGGAGCTGTTTTTT.